The source of this T cell receptor (beta chain) is a study of blood T cell repertoires in COVID-19 (dated by TCRdb to the early 2020s). General notes on the study: The collaborator samples originated in the United States, Italy and Spain and spanned the acute and convalescent phases of COVID-19. The prospective study material was composed of cDNA or gDNA derived from T cells, B-cell-depleted T cells, or PBMCs. Deeply sampled blood TCRbeta repertoires from subjects exposed to, actively infected with, or recovered from COVID-19 were included in the dataset. The repertoires were released in a freely available public database intended as a resource for research on the immune response to SARS-CoV-2. The samples were drawn from the first 160 participants of the ongoing ImmuneRACE study and from over a thousand subjects provided by 6 global collaborators. Sample metadata almost always included a de-identified subject ID, COVID-19 status, age in years and sex. Where available, HLA class I and class II types were obtained from metadata supplied by the sample provider rather than from assay-based typing.

V was cut back by 0 bases and J by 5 bases, leaving a gap of 17 bases between them. Looking up the germline V gene (reference sequence) yields CDR1 GTSNPN and CDR2 SVGIG. The CDR3 contains 15 residues, cysteine and phenylalanine counted. The retained sequence is limited to the CDR3, 45 bases, with the frame set at the first base. The collaborating institutions used their own protocols to collect whole blood in K2EDTA tubes. For TCRbeta analysis, collaborator samples were shipped as frozen whole blood, as isolated PBMCs, or as DNA extracted from either sample type. Here is what the overall study found, with its caveats: The amount of clinical and demographic metadata varied by source and participant and was provided uncurated.

The immunoSEQ Assay, a bias-controlled multiplex PCR, was used to amplify TCRbeta CDR3 regions from genomic DNA. Turning to the authors' computational methods: Nucleated cell counts per sample were estimated from amplification of reference gene primers within the assay. To quantify the absolute abundance of each unique TCRbeta CDR3 rearrangement, sequence reads were collapsed and filtered. Productive Simpson clonality was computed per sample as the square root of Simpson's diversity index over productive rearrangements. Held by TCRdb, this immuneACCESS table contains in-frame sequences only and omits some clones. Under half of the omission traces to an unresolved V gene where checked; the cause of the rest is unknown. The V and J calls and clone size come from that table; D and trimming were worked out from the DNA. The sample includes more than 150,000 clones, with roughly 80% observed a single time. The ten largest clonotypes hold approximately 6.5% of the sample.

As to this clone: Its antigen target is currently unknown. It has no much larger one-base neighbor in the sample; base qualities were not kept.

This chain is built from TRBV30 and TRBJ2-7, and possibly TRBD2, on 6 matching bases. Sequencing was carried out using peripheral blood. This receptor was obtained from a middle-aged woman with acute or convalescent COVID-19. The nucleotide sequence is given as TGTGCCTGGAGTGTAGGCATCAGGCGCGGGGACGAGCAGTACTTC. Its translation reads: CAWSVGIRRGDEQYF.